This T cell receptor (beta chain) came from a study of cytomegalovirus exposure and HLA in healthy donors. PCR used 60 Vbeta primers and 13 Jbeta primers. Using immunoSEQ multiplex PCR, the repertoire was profiled, and TCRdb retains in-frame clones only, with some absent. The sample records 180,000 or so clones, roughly four fifths being singletons. Germline CDR1 reads LGHNA; CDR2 reads YSLEER. V was cut by 0 bases and J by 0 bases, with 12 bases left in between. The CDR3 sequence is 17 residues long. The J gene is TRBJ2-4, the V gene TRBV4-3, with D maybe TRBD1 (6 bases). This clonotype was sampled from a woman aged 30 to 39 in good health and CMV-seropositive. Sequencing was carried out using PBMCs. CDR3 residues: CASSQDNQGIAKNIQYF. The CDR3 nucleotides read TGCGCCAGCAGCCAAGACAATCAGGGGATAGCCAAAAACATTCAGTACTTC.